Listed here are 28 T cell receptor beta chains from one sample, sequenced in a study of shared clonotypes between healthy human individuals. Clones were read by immunoSEQ multiplex PCR, and TCRdb kept only the in-frame ones, dropping some. The profile shows 1 million to 1.3 million clones, 75% to 85% of them singletons. Sequenced sample: memory CD4+ T cells from PBMCs. The subset was: CD45RA-negative fraction. These receptors originate from a man younger than 30 in good health. Some clones in this sample may be carry-over from other donors' samples.

This chain links TRBV11-2 with TRBJ2-1, with D tentatively TRBD1 (6 bases). Germline CDR1 and CDR2: SGHAT and FQNNGV. This CDR3 is built from 15 residues. The V and J ends lost 6 bases and 4 bases respectively, with 16 bases between them. This CDR3 reads CASSLPATGYNEQFF. DNA of the CDR3: TGTGCCAGCAGTCTCCCCGCGACAGGATACAATGAGCAGTTCTTC.

This rearrangement joins TRBV15 to TRBJ2-5, with 7 bases identical to TRBD1. The germline CDR1 and CDR2 sequences are LNHNV and YYDKDF (reference sequence). The CDR3 covers 15 residues. J gave up 5 bases and V 3 bases, and 9 bases lay outside the gene matches. CDR3 DNA: TGTGCCACCAGCAGTTACAGGGGTAGTTCGGAGACCCAGTACTTC. Amino acid sequence: CATSSYRGSSETQYF.

Only a few counts were recorded for this clone. The chain joins TRBV28 to TRBJ2-5, with D possibly being TRBD1 (6 bases). V gave up 5 bases and J gave up 6 bases, with 19 bases separating them. CDR1 MDHEN and CDR2 SYDVKM come from the germline V gene. The CDR3 totals 15 residues. The CDR3, as DNA: TGTGCCAGCAGTCCTCCAGGGGTCACAATGAAGACCCAGTACTTC. As protein: CASSPPGVTMKTQYF.

In this sample, this clone turned up many times. This rearrangement joins TRBV10-1 to TRBJ2-1; a weak D match, TRBD2 (6 bases). Germline V gene data show CDR1 as WNHNN and CDR2 as SYGVQD (reference sequence). The CDR3 contains 15 residues. Trimming took 0 bases from V and 5 from J, leaving 11 bases between them. The DNA of the CDR3 is TGCGCCAGCAGTGAGTCGTTTGCGGGGCACAATGAGCAGTTCTTC. Residues: CASSESFAGHNEQFF.

The chain joins TRBV20-1 to TRBJ2-1; 8 nucleotides line up with TRBD1. The CDR3 has 11 residues. Germline lookup yields CDR1 DFQATT and CDR2 SNEGSKA (reference sequence). V was clipped by 5 bases and J by 6 bases; unmatched bases: 0. This chain's CDR3 is CSAGQGNEQFF. The CDR3 DNA sequence: TGCAGTGCTGGACAGGGCAATGAGCAGTTCTTC.

The chain recombines TRBV27 with TRBJ1-5; the D gene is possibly TRBD1 (5 bases). Looked up from germline, CDR1 is MNHEY and CDR2 is SMNVEV (reference sequence). CDR3 length: 20 residues. V was pared by 3 bases and J by 11 bases, with 35 bases between. CDR3 amino acids: CASSFPSSVFGTPSRVSQHF. The CDR3 nucleotides read TGTGCCAGCAGTTTCCCAAGTTCTGTATTCGGGACTCCGAGTCGTGTTTCCCAGCATTTT.

With regard to this clone: Other nucleotide sequences from this sample produce the same CDR3. This chain joins TRBV28 and TRBJ1-3; weak D call: TRBD1 (6 bases). Between the trimmed V and J ends, which lost 0 bases and 3 bases, there was a span of 9 bases. Germline V gives CDR1 MDHEN, CDR2 SYDVKM. The length of the CDR3 is 15 residues. This chain's CDR3 is CASSLWGADGNTIYF. CDR3 nucleotides: TGTGCCAGCAGTTTATGGGGGGCTGATGGAAACACCATATATTTT.

The rearrangement joins TRBV7-3 to TRBJ2-2; no firm D call. The germline V gene has CDR1 SGHTA and CDR2 FQGTGA. V lost 6 bases, J lost 4 bases, and 12 bases lay in between. The CDR3 loop spans 14 amino acids. CDR3 DNA: TGTGCCAGCAGTCCCGCACGTGGCACCGGGGAGCTGTTTTTT. This translates into CASSPARGTGELFF.

This chain joins TRBV5-1 and TRBJ2-7, with 16 bases fitting TRBD2. V gave up 2 bases and J gave up 5 bases; unmatched junction bases: 7. The CDR3 runs 17 residues. The germline V gene encodes CDR1 SGHRS and CDR2 YFSETQ. CDR3 in DNA: TGCGCCAGCAGCTTAGGGACTAGCGGGAGGGCCCCTCACGAGCAGTACTTC. Encoded protein: CASSLGTSGRAPHEQYF.

V and J are TRBV2 and TRBJ2-7; 7 nucleotides line up with TRBD1. The CDR3 is 15 residues long. Looked up from germline, CDR1 is SNHLY and CDR2 is FYNNEI. The V gene end was trimmed by 7 bases and the J gene end by 0 bases; junction bases not matched to a gene: 9. For the CDR3, the DNA is TGTGCCAGCAAATTGGAGACAGGGAGCTCCTACGAGCAGTACTTC. This encodes CASKLETGSSYEQYF.

This clone has a handful of counts. This chain connects TRBV2 to TRBJ1-3, with TRBD1 matching 7 bases. Germline V gives CDR1 SNHLY, CDR2 FYNNEI. The CDR3 contains 15 residues. Trimming took 6 bases from V and 0 from J; bases not matched to a gene: 5. This CDR3 reads CASSRDSFSGNTIYF. CDR3 sequence (DNA): TGTGCCAGCAGCCGGGACAGCTTCTCTGGAAACACCATATATTTT. Variable domain in full (rest from reference TRBV2 and TRBJ1-3): EPEVTQTPSHQVTQMGQEVILRCVPISNHLYFYWYRQILGQKVEFLVSFYNNEISEKSEIFDDQFSVERPDGSNFTLKIRSTKLEDSAMYFCASSRDSFSGNTIYFGEGSWLTVV.

This chain connects TRBV30 to TRBJ2-7; D possibly matches TRBD1 or TRBD2 (5 bases each). Germline CDR1 GTSNPN, CDR2 SVGIG (reference sequence). The CDR3 is 18 residues long. Trimming removed 0 bases at V and 0 bases at J, with 21 bases between. The DNA for the CDR3 is TGTGCCTGGAGTGTTAGGGCTTCGGGACCACCGAGCTCCTACGAGCAGTACTTC. Its protein is CAWSVRASGPPSSYEQYF.

This chain links TRBV9 with TRBJ1-2; D call uncertain. This CDR3 spans 15 amino acids. Germline V CDR1 and CDR2: SGDLS, YYNGEE. V lost 0 bases and J 9 bases, leaving 18 bases between the germline ends. The CDR3: CASSVGGSQKGSYTF. The CDR3 DNA reads as TGTGCCAGCAGCGTAGGTGGGTCGCAAAAGGGCAGCTACACCTTC.

CDR3 DNA sequence: TGTGCCAGCAGTTCCCACGGGACCGGAAAAGAGACCCAGTACTTC. Translating it yields CASSSHGTGKETQYF. The chain links TRBV25-1 to TRBJ2-5; either TRBD1 or TRBD2 may fit D (5 bases each). Germline V gene data show CDR1 as MGHDK and CDR2 as SYGVNS. Deletions cut 5 bases from V and 3 bases from J, with 16 bases between. The CDR3 is 15 residues long. The variable domain in full, completed from reference TRBV25-1 and TRBJ2-5, reads EADIYQTPRYLVIGTGKKITLECSQTMGHDKMYWYQQDPGMELHLIHYSYGVNSTEKGDLSSESTVSRIRTEHFPLTLESARPSHTSQYLCASSSHGTGKETQYFGPGTRLLVL.

The chain links TRBV7-9 to TRBJ1-3, with 10 bases that match TRBD1. CDR1 SEHNR and CDR2 FQNEAQ come from the germline V gene (reference sequence). This CDR3 has 16 residues. With V trimmed by 5 bases and J by 0 bases, 4 bases remained unmatched. The CDR3 loop reads CASSIGTGASGNTIYF. CDR3 coding DNA: TGTGCCAGCAGCATAGGGACAGGGGCCTCTGGAAACACCATATATTTT.

This chain connects TRBV28 to TRBJ2-4; 7 positions match TRBD2. CDR1 MDHEN and CDR2 SYDVKM come from the germline V gene. The CDR3 covers 16 residues. Trimming at V came to 5 bases and at J to 1 base, leaving 8 bases not matched to a gene. The CDR3 sequence is CASSNLAAKAKNIQYF. CDR3 bases: TGTGCCAGCAGTAACCTAGCGGCTAAGGCCAAAAACATTCAGTACTTC.

The chain carries TRBV29-1 and TRBJ2-3; D is unclear. The CDR3 consists of 15 residues. The ends were cut back, 6 bases at V and 3 bases at J, with 19 bases in the middle. CDR1 SQVTM and CDR2 ANQGSEA come from the germline V gene. CDR3 nucleotides: TGCAGCGTCGTCTTGCCGGCGAAGTCGACAGATACGCAGTATTTT. It translates to CSVVLPAKSTDTQYF.

The V gene is TRBV7-2, the J gene TRBJ2-5, with TRBD1 matching over 7 bases. The CDR3 contains 15 residues. With 4 bases clipped from V and 2 bases from J, the junction kept 7 bases outside the gene matches. CDR1 is SGHTA and CDR2 is FQGNSA in the germline V gene. The CDR3 sequence: CASSWVGRGQETQYF. The CDR3 coding sequence is TGTGCCAGCAGCTGGGTCGGCAGGGGGCAAGAGACCCAGTACTTC. The full variable domain, its missing parts supplied by reference TRBV7-2 and TRBJ2-5, is GAGVSQSPSNKVTEKGKDVELRCDPISGHTALYWYRQSLGQGLEFLIYFQGNSAPDKSGLPSDRFSAERTGGSVSTLTIQRTQQEDSAVYLCASSWVGRGQETQYFGPGTRLLVL.

The chain employs TRBV5-4 and TRBJ2-7; 9 bases agree with TRBD1. V shed 3 bases, J shed 5 bases, and the junction held 9 bases outside the gene matches. The germline V gene encodes CDR1 SGHNT and CDR2 YYREEE (reference sequence). This CDR3 spans 15 amino acids. CDR3 nucleotides: TGTGCCAGCAGCTCTAGAACAGGGGGCTCGGACGAGCAGTACTTC. It translates to CASSSRTGGSDEQYF. Drawing the rest from reference TRBV5-4 and TRBJ2-7, the complete variable domain is ETGVTQSPTHLIKTRGQQVTLRCSSQSGHNTVSWYQQALGQGPQFIFQYYREEENGRGNFPPRFSGLQFPNYSSELNVNALELDDSALYLCASSSRTGGSDEQYFGPGTRLTVT.

The rearrangement joins TRBV6-1 to TRBJ2-3; TRBD2 is a possible D gene (5 bases). Germline CDR1 is MNHNS and CDR2 is SASEGT. Deletions cut 5 bases from V and 3 bases from J, with 9 bases between. CDR3 length equals 13 residues. CDR3 sequence: CASSSRGTDTQYF. DNA for the CDR3: TGTGCCAGCAGTTCCAGAGGGACAGATACGCAGTATTTT.

V gene TRBV9 combines with J gene TRBJ1-4; maybe TRBD1 (6 bases). The CDR3 has 15 amino acids. The germline V and J ends were trimmed by 4 bases and 6 bases, with 16 bases remaining between them. CDR1 and CDR2 (germline): SGDLS, YYNGEE. CDR3 nucleotides: TGTGCCAGCAGCCGATTGGACAGACCTGATGAAAAACTGTTTTTT. Translated: CASSRLDRPDEKLFF.

Details on this clone: A far bigger clonotype differs at one base, so this is likely a read error. The V and J genes are TRBV30 and TRBJ2-1; 10 nucleotides align to TRBD2. CDR1 and CDR2 from the germline V gene are GTSNPN and SVGIG (reference sequence). The CDR3 covers 15 residues. The CDR3 reads CAWDDLAGEKNERFF. The DNA for the CDR3 is TGTGCCTGGGACGATCTAGCGGGAGAGAAGAATGAGCGGTTCTTC.

This clone has only one observation. V usage is TRBV10-3 and J usage is TRBJ2-2; D not certain. Deletions cut 4 bases from V and 2 bases from J, with 14 bases between. Germline lookup yields CDR1 ENHRY and CDR2 SYGVKD. The CDR3 spans 16 residues. The CDR3 spells CAISASGQTNTGELFF. As DNA, the CDR3 is TGTGCCATCAGTGCGAGTGGTCAGACTAACACCGGGGAGCTGTTTTTT.

Concerning this clone: Other DNA sequences in the same sample also yield this CDR3. This chain links TRBV10-3 with TRBJ2-2; perhaps D is TRBD1 or TRBD2 (5 bases each). The CDR3 is 14 amino acids. CDR1 and CDR2 (germline): ENHRY, SYGVKD. V lost 2 bases and J lost 4, with 8 bases in between. This CDR3 reads CAISESGTTGELFF. DNA for the CDR3: TGTGCCATCAGTGAGAGTGGGACCACCGGGGAGCTGTTTTTT.

The chain links TRBV7-2 to TRBJ1-1, with 7 bases lining up with TRBD1. CDR1 is SGHTA, CDR2 FQGNSA, per germline. The trim removed 5 bases at V and 4 bases at J, leaving 10 bases unmatched. This CDR3 is built from 15 residues. The CDR3 region is CASSRKGAEGTEAFF. CDR3 DNA: TGTGCCAGCAGCCGTAAGGGGGCGGAGGGCACTGAAGCTTTCTTT.

The CDR3 bases are TGTGCCAGCAGCCCGCCGGGACAGGGGACCGGGGAGCTGTTTTTT. This codes for CASSPPGQGTGELFF. V is TRBV5-4 and J is TRBJ2-2, with TRBD1 matching 10 bases. Germline V gene lookup returns CDR1 SGHNT and CDR2 YYREEE (reference sequence). Trimming at V came to 4 bases and at J to 5 bases, leaving 5 bases not matched to a gene. The CDR3 totals 15 residues.

The chain uses TRBV7-8 and TRBJ1-2, with D maybe TRBD1 (5 bases). Trimming removed 1 base from V and 2 bases from J, with 14 bases in between. The germline V gene encodes CDR1 SGHVS and CDR2 FQNEAQ. The CDR3 extends over 16 amino acids. Here the CDR3 reads CASSLGTRDGNYGYTF. In DNA, the CDR3 is TGTGCCAGCAGCTTAGGGACGCGGGACGGAAACTATGGCTACACCTTC. The complete variable domain, with remaining parts taken from reference TRBV7-8 and TRBJ1-2, reads GAGVSQSPRYKVAKRGQDVALRCDPISGHVSLFWYQQALGQGPEFLTYFQNEAQLDKSGLPSDRFFAERPEGSVSTLKIQRTQQEDSAVYLCASSLGTRDGNYGYTFGSGTRLTVV.

The chain carries TRBV7-9 and TRBJ2-1; TRBD1 matches 8 bases. CDR3 length equals 15 residues. In germline, CDR1 is SEHNR, CDR2 FQNEAQ (reference sequence). The trim removed 5 bases at V and 7 bases at J, leaving 10 bases unmatched. The CDR3 spells CASSPPGQGRNEQFF. The DNA of the CDR3 is TGTGCCAGCAGCCCACCAGGACAGGGAAGGAATGAGCAGTTCTTC.